Following are 32 T cell receptor beta chains from one sample sequenced in a study of blood T cell repertoires in COVID-19. Sequencing was performed with immunoSEQ multiplex PCR; in TCRdb, only in-frame clones are kept and a portion is missing. The table has 60,000 to 75,000 clones, over 70% seen once. Sequenced material: peripheral blood. These TCRs come from a human donor in a cohort sampled during active COVID-19.

The V and J genes are TRBV6-1 and TRBJ1-2, with 8 bases matching TRBD1. The CDR3 is 14 residues long. Germline V gene sequence: CDR1 MNHNS, CDR2 SASEGT. V lost 2 bases and J lost 4; bases outside the gene matches: 3. CDR3 coding DNA: TGTGCCAGCAGTGAACGAGGACAGGGCTATGGCTACACCTTC. Residues: CASSERGQGYGYTF.

This clone has only a few counts. The chain employs TRBV21-1 and TRBJ2-7; the D call of TRBD2 is as the table states it, not checked on the DNA. TRBV21-1 corresponds to a pseudogene. The length of the CDR3 is 12 residues. The CDR3 sequence: CASIPGGGKQYF. The CDR3 nucleotides are TGTGCCAGCATCCCCGGGGGAGGAAAACAGTACTTC.

The chain employs TRBV5-1 and TRBJ2-5, with a possible D match to TRBD1 (5 bases). The CDR3 consists of 13 residues. V was trimmed by 4 bases and J by 5 bases, leaving 12 bases between them. CDR1 SGHRS and CDR2 YFSETQ come from the germline V gene. CDR3 DNA sequence: TGCGCCAGCAGCGCCCAGGGTGGTGAGACCCAGTACTTC. Protein sequence: CASSAQGGETQYF.

The chain couples TRBV29-1 to TRBJ2-4; TRBD1 agrees at 9 bases. CDR1 is SQVTM, CDR2 ANQGSEA, per germline. J gave up 7 bases and V 4 bases, and 5 bases lay outside the gene matches. This CDR3 spans 13 amino acids. CDR3 in amino acids: CSVAVGTGNIQYF. CDR3 DNA: TGCAGCGTTGCAGTGGGGACAGGGAACATTCAGTACTTC.

This chain uses TRBV18 with TRBJ2-1; 8 bases agree with TRBD1. This CDR3 contains 16 residues. CDR1 and CDR2 from the germline V gene are KGHSH and LQKENI. The V and J ends lost 1 base and 7 bases, in that order; junction bases with no gene match: 9. The CDR3 spells CASSPLGQGAPNEQFF. The CDR3, as DNA: TGTGCCAGCTCACCACTCGGGCAGGGGGCCCCTAATGAGCAGTTCTTC.

The rearrangement uses TRBV5-6 and TRBJ2-2; no reliable D call. Germline assignment: CDR1 SGHDT and CDR2 YYEEEE. The V end lost 2 bases, the J end lost 10 bases, and 12 bases lay between the germline ends. CDR3 length: 13 residues. The CDR3 protein is CASSFLLRAELFF. The DNA of the CDR3 is TGTGCCAGCAGCTTTCTACTACGTGCGGAGCTGTTTTTT.

The chain employs TRBV7-9 and TRBJ2-5, with 9 bases matching TRBD2. Germline CDR1 reads SEHNR; CDR2 reads FQNEAQ (reference sequence). The CDR3 length is 14 residues. Trimming cost V 1 base and J 5 bases; bases outside gene matches: 2. The CDR3 nucleotides are TGTGCCAGCAGCTTAGTAGCGGGGGCGGAGACCCAGTACTTC. It encodes CASSLVAGAETQYF.

The genes are TRBV9 and TRBJ2-3; D call uncertain. Germline CDR1 is SGDLS and CDR2 is YYNGEE. V was shortened by 1 base and J by 3 bases, with 15 bases between the two germline ends. The CDR3 extends over 16 amino acids. Here the CDR3 reads CASSVIGNSETDTQYF. CDR3 nucleotides: TGTGCCAGCAGCGTAATTGGTAACTCGGAGACAGATACGCAGTATTTT.

Here the CDR3 reads CASSLRGRGEKLFF. CDR3 nucleotides: TGTGCCAGCAGCCTCAGGGGGCGCGGTGAAAAACTGTTTTTT. V and J are TRBV5-6 and TRBJ1-4, with 8 bases fitting TRBD1. Trimming took 4 bases from V and 7 from J; bases not matched to a gene: 6. The germline V gene has CDR1 SGHDT and CDR2 YYEEEE. There are 14 residues in the CDR3.

This clone was observed once. The chain couples TRBV20-1 to TRBJ2-7; D may be TRBD1 (5 bases). The CDR3 contains 11 residues. Per the germline V gene, CDR1 is DFQATT and CDR2 is SNEGSKA (reference sequence). Here the CDR3 reads CRSDSSYEQYF. CDR3 coding DNA: TGCAGGAGCGACAGCTCCTACGAGCAGTACTTC.

The rearrangement uses TRBV6-5 and TRBJ2-7; the match to TRBD1 covers 9 bases. The germline CDR1 and CDR2 sequences are MNHEY and SVGAGI. Trimming removed 7 bases from V and 6 bases from J; junction bases left unmatched: 10. The CDR3 is 14 amino acids. CDR3 sequence (DNA): TGTGCCAGCACCCCAGACAGGGGGGGGCTCGAGCAGTACTTC. It encodes CASTPDRGGLEQYF.

This clone was counted only a few times. The J gene is TRBJ2-5, the V gene TRBV2; 7 positions agree with TRBD2. This CDR3 is 14 amino acids long. The germline V gene has CDR1 SNHLY and CDR2 FYNNEI. After removal of 7 bases from V and 5 bases from J, the junction contained 10 bases not matched to a gene. Here the CDR3 reads CASTPRFSGETQYF. Here the CDR3 DNA reads TGTGCCAGCACCCCGCGGTTTAGCGGGGAGACCCAGTACTTC. The full variable domain, completed using reference TRBV2 and TRBJ2-5, is EPEVTQTPSHQVTQMGQEVILRCVPISNHLYFYWYRQILGQKVEFLVSFYNNEISEKSEIFDDQFSVERPDGSNFTLKIRSTKLEDSAMYFCASTPRFSGETQYFGPGTRLLVL.

The CDR3 loop is CASSALTGTGNSNQPQHF. CDR3 DNA sequence: TGTGCCAGCAGCGCACTCACTGGGACAGGGAATAGCAATCAGCCCCAGCATTTT. The V call is TRBV9, the J call TRBJ1-5; 9 nucleotides align to TRBD1. Germline V gene lookup returns CDR1 SGDLS and CDR2 YYNGEE. Trimming removed 3 bases from V and 0 bases from J; junction bases left unmatched: 10. CDR3 length: 18 residues.

The rearrangement links TRBV24-1 to TRBJ1-4; the D gene is possibly TRBD1 (6 bases). The CDR3 runs 15 residues. The germline V gene encodes CDR1 KGHDR and CDR2 SFDVKD. Trimming shortened V by 4 bases and J by 8 bases, and 16 bases separated the two germline ends. The CDR3 reads CATSDPRGAQEKLFF. CDR3 sequence (DNA): TGTGCCACCAGTGACCCCCGGGGGGCCCAAGAAAAACTGTTTTTT.

This chain joins TRBV6-6 and TRBJ2-6; perhaps TRBD1 as D (5 bases). The CDR3 is made up of 14 amino acids. Trimming removed 7 bases from V and 0 bases from J, with 7 bases in between. Germline CDR1 is MNHNY and CDR2 is SVGAGI (reference sequence). CDR3 residues: CASNRFSGANVLTF. CDR3 coding DNA: TGTGCCAGCAACAGGTTCTCTGGGGCCAACGTCCTGACTTTC.

This clone has a handful of counts. The chain links TRBV11-2 to TRBJ2-5; D possibly corresponds to TRBD1 (6 bases). CDR3 size: 16 residues. Trimming stripped 0 bases from V and 3 bases from J, with 14 bases between. Germline assignment: CDR1 SGHAT and CDR2 FQNNGV. The CDR3 is CASSLDISGAKETQYF. CDR3 sequence (DNA): TGTGCCAGCAGCTTAGATATTTCAGGGGCGAAAGAGACCCAGTACTTC.

Written as DNA, the CDR3 is TGTGCCAGCCGAGTTATGAACACTGAAGCTTTCTTT. It is translated as CASRVMNTEAFF. The chain recombines TRBV28 with TRBJ1-1; D is uncertain. Per the germline V gene, CDR1 is MDHEN and CDR2 is SYDVKM. V was shortened by 8 bases and J by 0 bases, with 7 bases between the two germline ends. The CDR3 has 12 amino acids. Using reference TRBV28 and TRBJ1-1 for the parts outside the CDR3, the full variable domain is DVKVTQSSRYLVKRTGEKVFLECVQDMDHENMFWYRQDPGLGLRLIYFSYDVKMKEKGDIPEGYSVSREKKERFSLILESASTNQTSMYLCASRVMNTEAFFGQGTRLTVV.

This sequence joins TRBV6-6 and TRBJ2-3, with 11 nucleotides matching TRBD2. The J segment lost 1 base and the V segment lost 5 bases, leaving 5 bases of the junction unmatched. CDR1 is MNHNY, CDR2 SVGAGI, per germline (reference sequence). This CDR3 has 16 residues. The CDR3 DNA reads as TGTGCCAGCAGTGTGCTGACTAGCGGGGGCACAGATACGCAGTATTTT. Translating gives CASSVLTSGGTDTQYF.

This clone was seen a single time. The rearrangement links TRBV30 to TRBJ2-5, with 12 nucleotides matching TRBD2. J gave up 5 bases and V 4 bases, and 2 bases lay outside the gene matches. CDR3 length equals 13 residues. Per the germline V gene, CDR1 is GTSNPN and CDR2 is SVGIG (reference sequence). As DNA, the CDR3 is TGTGCCTGGATAACTAGCGGGGGGGAGACCCAGTACTTC. Translation gives CAWITSGGETQYF.

The rearrangement uses TRBV5-1 and TRBJ2-5; D may be TRBD2 (6 bases). V lost 7 bases to trimming and J lost 5 bases, with 15 bases between them. The germline V gene has CDR1 SGHRS and CDR2 YFSETQ. The CDR3 is 13 amino acids. Here the CDR3 reads CASSAQEGETQYF. CDR3 DNA: TGCGCCAGCTCCGCTCAGGAGGGTGAGACCCAGTACTTC.

The chain employs TRBV2 and TRBJ2-1; 11 bases are a match to TRBD2. Trimming cost V 3 bases and J 7 bases; bases outside gene matches: 8. Germline CDR1 SNHLY, CDR2 FYNNEI. This CDR3 contains 16 residues. The CDR3 DNA reads as TGTGCCAGCAGTGACCCGGGGACTAGCGGAGAAAATGAGCAGTTCTTC. Protein product: CASSDPGTSGENEQFF.

This sequence joins TRBV10-3 and TRBJ2-2, with D possibly matching TRBD2 (7 bases). The CDR3 runs to 16 residues. With 7 bases removed from V and 1 base from J, the gap between germline ends came to 16 bases. CDR1 and CDR2 (germline): ENHRY, SYGVKD. Here the CDR3 DNA reads TGTGCCATCAACCCACAGGGAGGGATGAACACCGGGGAGCTGTTTTTT. Translation: CAINPQGGMNTGELFF.

This CDR3 reads CASSVATGGRETQYF. The DNA for the CDR3 is TGTGCCAGCAGCGTAGCGACAGGGGGCCGGGAGACCCAGTACTTC. The genes are TRBV9 and TRBJ2-5; 10 bases align to TRBD1. V shed 0 bases, J shed 5 bases, and the junction held 4 bases outside the gene matches. Germline CDR1 and CDR2: SGDLS and YYNGEE. CDR3 length equals 15 residues.

The V and J genes are TRBV3-1 (or the pseudogene TRBV3-2) and TRBJ1-2, with 7 positions matching TRBD1. The V segment lost 1 base and the J segment 5 bases; nucleotides outside the gene matches: 13. The germline gives CDR1 LGHDT, CDR2 YNNKEL (reference sequence). The CDR3 runs 17 residues. CDR3 region: CASSQAFSRGSLYGYTF. CDR3 DNA: TGTGCCAGCAGCCAAGCCTTCTCCAGGGGGTCCTTATATGGCTACACCTTC.

The chain combines TRBV2 with TRBJ1-2; 9 nucleotides align to TRBD1. Germline trimming cut 9 bases from V and 1 base from J; bases unmatched to any gene: 3. The CDR3 totals 13 residues. Per germline, CDR1 SNHLY and CDR2 FYNNEI. In nucleotides, the CDR3 is TGTGCCAGTGGGGGACAGGGTAACTATGGCTACACCTTC. Protein sequence: CASGGQGNYGYTF.

The chain has TRBV6-5 and TRBJ2-7; the match to TRBD1 covers 9 bases. Germline V gene lookup returns CDR1 MNHEY and CDR2 SVGAGI. The CDR3 length is 14 residues. The ends lost 8 bases at V and 4 bases at J; junction bases unmatched: 9. Here the CDR3 reads CASSLGTGWYEQYF. The CDR3 DNA reads as TGTGCCAGCTCTCTCGGGACAGGGTGGTACGAGCAGTACTTC.

V is TRBV18 and J is TRBJ2-1; 11 bases agree with TRBD2. Germline trimming cut 7 bases from V and 5 bases from J; bases unmatched to any gene: 7. Germline V lookup: CDR1 KGHSH, CDR2 LQKENI. The CDR3 length is 15 residues. The CDR3 bases are TGTGCCAGCTGCGCGCTAGCGGGGGGAGACAATGAGCAGTTCTTC. Translating gives CASCALAGGDNEQFF.

The chain is built from TRBV7-2 and TRBJ2-1, with 15 bases fitting TRBD2. Germline CDR1 is SGHTA and CDR2 is FQGNSA. The CDR3 length is 18 residues. V lost 5 bases, J lost 4 bases, and 9 bases stayed unmatched. CDR3 in amino acids: CASSRTSGGAMSYNEQFF. CDR3 nucleotide sequence: TGTGCCAGCAGCCGGACTAGCGGGGGGGCAATGAGTTACAATGAGCAGTTCTTC.

The V and J genes are TRBV19 and TRBJ1-1; 8 positions agree with TRBD1. Germline trimming cut 4 bases from V and 5 bases from J; bases unmatched to any gene: 6. The germline V gene encodes CDR1 LNHDA and CDR2 SQIVND (reference sequence). The CDR3 runs to 14 residues. The CDR3 nucleotides are TGTGCCAGTAGTACGGACAGGGTGGGGACTGAAGCTTTCTTT. Translating gives CASSTDRVGTEAFF.

The J gene is TRBJ2-7, the V gene TRBV15; 8 bases line up with TRBD1. Germline V gives CDR1 LNHNV, CDR2 YYDKDF (reference sequence). V trimming: 3 bases; J trimming: 7 bases; junction bases outside the gene matches: 5. The CDR3 extends over 13 amino acids. The CDR3 sequence: CATSSQGAGEQYF. Here the CDR3 DNA reads TGTGCCACCAGCAGCCAGGGGGCGGGAGAGCAGTACTTC.

This clone was seen more than once but under ten times. The genes are TRBV2 and TRBJ1-2; 9 bases match TRBD1. Germline assignment: CDR1 SNHLY and CDR2 FYNNEI. The V gene end was trimmed by 7 bases and the J gene end by 8 bases; junction bases not matched to a gene: 17. The CDR3 loop spans 16 amino acids. The CDR3 DNA sequence: TGTGCCAGCAACCAGGTCTGGACAGGGGCGTCAAAGGGCTACACCTTC. It is translated as CASNQVWTGASKGYTF.

The chain employs TRBV7-9 and TRBJ1-5; D ambiguous. Germline V gene sequence: CDR1 SEHNR, CDR2 FQNEAQ (reference sequence). The CDR3 totals 14 residues. The V and J ends lost 5 bases and 1 base respectively, with 9 bases between them. CDR3 nucleotide sequence: TGTGCCAGCAGCGCTACCTTGAGCAATCAGCCCCAGCATTTT. The encoded protein is CASSATLSNQPQHF.